This T cell receptor (beta chain) was found in a study of cytomegalovirus exposure and HLA in healthy donors (TCRdb year 2017). General notes on the study: According to an earlier analysis of a few hundred of the donors, 200 million or so T cells yielded 117 million unique TCR beta sequences and approximately 300 Gb of sequence data. An early release covering about 600 HLA-typed donors comprised approximately 290 gigabases of sequencing data and around 86 million unique TCR sequences. Of the roughly 400 genotyped donors, approximately 80% fell in the genetic ancestry cluster associated with self-reported Caucasian donors. The study aimed to test whether signatures of past pathogen exposure could be identified by cataloging public T cell receptors. The T cell repertoires of several hundred subjects were profiled by immunosequencing and related to cytomegalovirus serostatus. Along with the roughly 670-subject first cohort, a separate validation cohort of over a hundred different subjects was used. To predict cytomegalovirus infection status, the study brought together high-throughput TCR immunosequencing, statistical association of individual TCRs with disease status, and machine learning. In a later analysis, previously published TCR beta repertoires from about 640 donors were re-analyzed and high-resolution HLA genotyping was added so that TCR occurrence patterns could be studied. The later analysis used no new phenotypic data to find candidate immune exposures, relying instead on TCR beta sequences and their occurrence across donors. An earlier analysis of 587 of the donors used high-throughput TCR beta sequencing to judge whether each TCR beta V gene segment behaved as functional or pseudogenic. Alongside the repertoire data, information on donor age, sex, ethnicity and CMV serostatus was compiled. In a later genetic analysis, genome-wide SNP genotypes for about three fifths of the 666 donors were used, and that subset was treated as a discovery cohort. All discovery cohort repertoires had been generated on a single sequencing platform. Class I and class II HLA loci were covered by the typing at four-digit resolution. The number of typed donors differed by locus: about 620-640 for A, B, C, DRB1 and DQB1; about 520 for DQA1; about 600 for DPA1; and around 470 for DPB1. Four or five DR-DQ haplotypes were handled as single units for association and clustering, since linkage in the cohort was strong. Among roughly 370 genotyped donors of the cohort, an average of approximately 240,000 unique TCR beta nucleotide sequences were sequenced per donor, about a sixth of them non-productive.

In total, approximately 700 healthy bone marrow donors made up the cohort. At the time of sampling, all cohort members were nominally healthy, though unrecorded immune exposures were likely present. The donor tested CMV seronegative and was one of the 352 seronegative cohort members. Every donor gave a peripheral blood sample, and the peripheral blood mononuclear cells from that sample were used for TCR beta sequencing. The Qiagen DNeasy Blood Extraction Kit was used to extract genomic DNA from the blood cell samples. The library was obtained by the immunoSEQ multiplex PCR assay. The multiplex PCR relied on a mix of 60 forward primers for TCR Vbeta segments and 13 reverse primers for TCR Jbeta segments. A multiplex PCR assay on genomic DNA amplified the CDR3 region of rearranged TCR beta genes. The amplified TCR beta libraries were sequenced on the Illumina HiSeq System as 87-base-pair reads. As for the original processing: Across the 500 to 750 repertoires, a later analysis counted approximately 75 million unique TCR beta chains, approximately 12 million of which were shared by at least two donors. To remove PCR and sequencing errors, raw reads were error-corrected and collapsed into unique sequences using a nearest-neighbor algorithm that merged closely related sequences. CDR3 sequences were aligned to IMGT reference sequences to assign V, D and J gene segments. Each retained sequence needed at least a six-nucleotide match to both a V gene segment and a J gene segment. A rearrangement counted as productive if the CDR3 had no stop codons and remained in frame with V and J, and every other rearrangement counted as non-productive. CDR3 was defined by IMGT convention, running from the second conserved V-encoded cysteine to the conserved J-encoded phenylalanine. The earlier analysis of about 560 of the donors excluded any sequence lacking an unambiguous match to a single V gene segment. An earlier analysis of a few hundred of the donors classified V segments as functional when productive rearrangements were above 56.7% and as segregating when the standard deviation between donors was above 5%. A statistical classification framework was built to diagnose cytomegalovirus status from the catalog of TCR beta chain sequences. In a later analysis, V and J genes were assigned by comparing TCR nucleotide sequences against IMGT/GENE-DB human TR gene sequences. Using the TCRdist pipeline, a later analysis assigned CDR3 sequences along with most-parsimonious VDJ recombination scenarios. A later analysis defined each TCR beta chain by its CDR3 amino acid sequence plus V-gene family, and excluded reads lacking a unique V-gene family. As a way to deal with suspected cross-contamination and a sequencing artifact, a later analysis dropped 450 to 600 nucleotide sequences that were highly shared and had low generation probability. A later analysis calculated a clonal expansion index for each public chain from normalized within-repertoire ranks of inferred template counts. In a later analysis, generation probabilities were computed using a VDJ recombination model fitted to out-of-frame rearrangements, and the results were checked against IGoR. In a later analysis, hypergeometric tests were used to score TCR-TCR, TCR-HLA and TCR-CMV co-occurrence, with a repertoire-size bias correction applied to TCR pairs. A later analysis estimated false discovery rates by permuting HLA or CMV assignments 20 times. A later analysis grouped co-occurring TCRs with DBSCAN, adding TCRdist sequence similarity when clustering within HLA-allele-positive subsets. Co-occurrence clustering excluded repertoires with fewer than 30,000 or more than 120,000 public chains, plus five with anomalous nucleotide sharing. TCRdb took over this immuneACCESS table, retaining in-frame rearrangements with V and J assigned. Such tables are incomplete; in checked studies, under half of the missing clones stem from an unresolved V gene, and the remainder is unexplained. D and trimming come from the DNA, and the V and J calls and clone size come from that table. Here the sample has 100,000 to 120,000 clones; over 70% occur a single time. The ten largest clones add up to approximately 5.6% of the sample.

Results the study describes overall, beyond this receptor: According to a later analysis, parvovirus B19, influenza, CMV and Epstein-Barr virus appeared linked to several top co-occurrence clusters. A cluster of highly shared sequence variants was judged likely to represent a technical artifact of the sequencing pipeline. CMV serostatus was the only immune exposure information available for the cohort. A further reported finding was that TCR beta sequences accurately predicted the HLA-A and HLA-B alleles for most subjects in the first cohort. The study gave a list of about 170 TCR beta chains associated with cytomegalovirus. In a later analysis, TCR association rates were found to vary across HLA loci, with the most associated TCRs seen for DRB1 alleles and the fewest for HLA-C alleles. Broadly in line with IMGT annotations, most TCR beta V segments showed up in productive rearrangements about 90% or about 30% of the time in an earlier analysis of 450 to 600 of the donors. It was suggested by the authors that the approach could potentially be generalized to other disease states and immunological phenotypes. In this cohort, only TCR beta chains were sequenced, and detectable features were limited by the absence of alpha or paired-chain data. According to a later analysis, most CMV-associated TCR beta chains appeared to be HLA-restricted, and the HLA associations seemed to be driven largely by CMV exposure. In both the original and validation cohorts, the classifier was reported to diagnose cytomegalovirus status with high specificity and sensitivity. Correlated functional status among segregating V segments might be attributable to linkage disequilibrium, but an unknown experimental factor could not be ruled out. According to a later genetic analysis, donors in an Asian-associated ancestry cluster had fewer N-insertions in productive TCRs than the approximately 670-donor mean. Roughly uniform sequencing depth across donors was assumed in presence/absence analyses, although this assumption may not hold. A later genetic analysis associated a missense DCLRE1C variant with V-gene and J-gene trimming of TCR beta chains, and an independent cohort replicated the association. The 87-base-pair reads could not distinguish some IMGT-functional V segments, including TRBV6-2 and TRBV6-3, so those segments were excluded. Strong co-occurrence of HLA alleles, especially DR and DQ, made assigning TCR associations to individual alleles difficult. At a false discovery rate of 0.05, a later analysis linked around 17,000 TCR beta sequences to specific HLA alleles. In vitro tests confirmed that a few of the cytomegalovirus-associated TCR beta chains recognize cytomegalovirus antigens. About 15 rarely observed V segments, including chromosome 9 orphons, were excluded from the earlier analysis of a few hundred of the donors because counts were too low. Most TCR sequences were observed very rarely across donors, whereas some public TCRs were present in many individuals. In a later analysis, HLA-associated TCR beta chains were found to be more clonally expanded and to have lower generation probabilities than equally common non-associated chains. Because some donors lacked HLA typing at each locus, the association tests relied only on the typed subset.

Comments on this clone: Its cognate antigen has yet to be identified. Base quality data are lacking; no much larger clone is found one base away.

As encoded in the germline V gene, CDR1 is SGHTA while CDR2 is FQGNSA. After removal of 3 bases from V and 2 bases from J, the junction retains 9 bases not matched to a gene. The CDR3 spans 17 residues, from the cysteine through the phenylalanine. Only the CDR3 portion is preserved as DNA: 51 bases, with reading frame beginning at the first base. This chain is built from TRBV7-2 and TRBJ2-3; a stretch of 9 junction bases matches TRBD2. This clonotype originated in a male donor in good health and CMV-seronegative. The sequencing input was PBMCs. DNA sequence: TGTGCCAGCAGCTTGACACTAGCGGGTACTTCCACAGATACGCAGTATTTT. Its translation is CASSLTLAGTSTDTQYF.